The sequence of this T cell receptor (beta chain) was determined in a study of blood T cell repertoires in COVID-19. The wider study: In each case, the material was cDNA or gDNA derived from T cells, B-cell-depleted T cells, or PBMCs.

Only a few counts were recorded for this clone. As processed by the authors: Amplified reference gene primers provided the basis for estimating nucleated cell counts. Sequencing used immunoSEQ multiplex PCR; TCRdb keeps in-frame clones, though not all of them. The D gene and trimming were derived from the DNA, and the V and J assignments and clone size from that table. Among about 160,000 clones listed, roughly four fifths were seen once. Germline V lookup: CDR1 LGHDT, CDR2 YNNKEL (reference sequence). With V trimmed by 3 bases and J by 2 bases, 4 bases remained unmatched. This CDR3 comprises 15 residues.

Sequenced sample: peripheral blood. This clonotype was sampled from a man between 65 and 85 years old who had recovered from COVID-19. The chain recombines TRBV3-1 (or the pseudogene TRBV3-2) with TRBJ1-3, with 7 bases identical to TRBD1. For the CDR3, the DNA is TGTGCCAGCAGCCACCTACAGGGGACTGGAAACACCATATATTTT. Translating it yields CASSHLQGTGNTIYF.